Listed below are T cell receptor beta chains from one sample, sequenced in a study of T cell changes during pregnancy in multiple sclerosis. The repertoire was sequenced with immunoSEQ multiplex PCR; TCRdb's copy has only in-frame clones and lacks some. The sample records 70,000 to 85,000 clones, about 92% being singletons. The specimen comprised peripheral blood, sampled before pregnancy. All receptors come from a female donor with multiple sclerosis, enrolled in a pregnancy study. The CDR3 runs from the conserved cysteine through the conserved F or W. A D gene is named only where the DNA matches it firmly. Not all rows give a size; the values are once, few, many and, for expanded clones, a class.

d_call	v_call	j_call	clone_size	cdr3_aa	cdr3_nt
TRBD1	TRBV19	TRBJ1-1	once	CASQPTGGGTEAFF	TGTGCCAGCCAGCCCACAGGGGGGGGGACTGAAGCTTTCTTT
TRBD1	TRBV6-5	TRBJ1-1	.	CASSYTGQGIEAFF	TGTGCCAGCAGTTACACTGGACAGGGAATTGAAGCTTTCTTT
.	TRBV2	TRBJ2-7	.	CASSDSEILEQYF	TGTGCCAGCAGTGATTCCGAGATTCTCGAGCAGTACTTC
.	TRBV4-2	TRBJ2-3	.	CASTSPSTDTQYF	TGTGCCAGCACCTCCCCTAGCACAGATACGCAGTATTTT
.	TRBV7-9	TRBJ1-2	.	CASSLQGGGAPLNYGYTF	TGTGCCAGCAGCTTACAAGGGGGAGGGGCGCCCCTTAACTATGGCTACACCTTC
.	TRBV9	TRBJ1-3	.	CASSPPGKSSGNTIYF	TGTGCCAGCAGTCCCCCCGGGAAATCCTCTGGAAACACCATATATTTT
.	TRBV7-8	TRBJ1-2	.	CASSRQEKYGYTF	TGTGCCAGCAGCCGACAGGAGAAGTACGGCTACACCTTC
.	TRBV7-8	TRBJ1-3	.	CASSLGVGVTDGNTIYF	TGTGCCAGCAGCTTAGGAGTCGGGGTTACGGATGGAAACACCATATATTTT
.	TRBV7-9	TRBJ2-2	few	CASSFPESNTGELFF	TGTGCCAGCAGCTTTCCCGAGTCGAACACCGGGGAGCTGTTTTTT
TRBD2	TRBV6-5	TRBJ2-4	once	CASSFARGSKNIQYF	TGTGCCAGCAGTTTTGCGCGGGGGTCCAAAAACATTCAGTACTTC
.	TRBV4-1	TRBJ2-7	.	CASSQEAQAAFYEQYF	TGCGCCAGCAGCCAAGAAGCACAGGCGGCTTTCTACGAGCAGTACTTC
.	TRBV30	TRBJ2-2	.	CAWSRGGVATGELFF	TGTGCCTGGAGTCGCGGGGGCGTAGCTACCGGGGAGCTGTTTTTT
.	TRBV27	TRBJ2-2	.	CASTQLVTGELFF	TGTGCCAGCACCCAACTAGTCACCGGGGAGCTGTTTTTT
TRBD1	TRBV5-5	TRBJ2-7	.	CASSLAGSGGQYF	TGTGCCAGCAGCTTGGCCGGGTCAGGGGGGCAGTACTTC
TRBD1	TRBV4-2	TRBJ1-1	.	CASSQDSDRGRRGTEAFF	TGTGCCAGCAGCCAAGATTCCGACAGGGGGCGAAGGGGCACTGAAGCTTTCTTT
TRBD1	TRBV5-5	TRBJ1-6	.	CASSLGTANSPLHF	TGTGCCAGCAGCTTAGGGACAGCCAATTCACCCCTCCACTTT
TRBD1	TRBV11-2	TRBJ1-2	.	CASSLAQTGEYYGYTF	TGTGCCAGCAGCTTAGCCCAGACAGGGGAGTACTATGGCTACACCTTC
.	TRBV7-9	TRBJ1-5	.	CASSLVGAHSNQPQHF	TGTGCCAGCAGCTTAGTGGGGGCCCATAGCAATCAGCCCCAGCATTTT
.	TRBV30	TRBJ1-1	.	CAWSVHLGLLMNTEAFF	TGTGCCTGGAGTGTACACTTGGGCCTATTGATGAACACTGAAGCTTTCTTT
TRBD1	TRBV27	TRBJ2-2	.	CASRRQGAPGELFF	TGTGCCAGCCGAAGACAGGGGGCTCCCGGGGAGCTGTTTTTT
TRBD2	TRBV9	TRBJ2-3	.	CASSVGGGAGRTDTQYF	TGTGCCAGCAGCGTTGGCGGGGGGGCCGGTCGGACAGATACGCAGTATTTT
TRBD1	TRBV6-6	TRBJ1-5	once	CASTGTGELGNQPQHF	TGTGCCAGCACCGGGACAGGGGAGTTGGGCAATCAGCCCCAGCATTTT
.	TRBV4-1	TRBJ2-3	.	CASSYFPSTDTQYF	TGCGCCAGCAGCTACTTTCCTAGCACAGATACGCAGTATTTT
.	TRBV7-2	TRBJ1-5	.	CASSLRSGVGSNQPQHF	TGTGCCAGCAGCTTAAGGTCAGGGGTTGGTAGCAATCAGCCCCAGCATTTT
TRBD2	TRBV6-6	TRBJ2-5	once	CASRTSGGQETQYF	TGTGCCAGCAGGACCAGCGGGGGACAAGAGACCCAGTACTTC
.	TRBV5-8	TRBJ2-7	.	CASYALGGGSYEQYF	TGTGCCAGCTACGCCCTAGGGGGAGGGTCGTACGAGCAGTACTTC
.	TRBV6-6	TRBJ1-2	.	CASAPYLQDYNYGYTF	TGTGCCAGCGCCCCGTACTTACAGGATTATAACTATGGCTACACCTTC
.	TRBV6-1	TRBJ1-1	.	CASSEPGMNTEAFF	TGTGCCAGCAGTGAACCGGGGATGAACACTGAAGCTTTCTTT
TRBD2	TRBV5-1	TRBJ2-7	.	CASSIGGAYEQYF	TGCGCCAGCAGTATCGGGGGGGCCTACGAGCAGTACTTC
.	TRBV6-5	TRBJ1-1	.	CASRGRGEAFF	TGTGCCAGCAGGGGCCGGGGGGAAGCTTTCTTT
.	TRBV19	TRBJ2-2	.	CASSMKGLGELFF	TGTGCCAGTAGTATGAAGGGGCTCGGGGAGCTGTTTTTT
TRBD1	TRBV9	TRBJ2-7	.	CASSAAAGTGPPYEQYF	TGTGCCAGCAGCGCAGCAGCCGGGACAGGGCCCCCATACGAGCAGTACTTC
TRBD1	TRBV12-5	TRBJ1-5	.	CASGLVRLRGPSNQPQHF	TGTGCTAGTGGTTTGGTACGCCTGAGGGGGCCTAGCAATCAGCCCCAGCATTTT
.	TRBV6-1	TRBJ1-2	.	CASSEVWTDYGYTF	TGTGCCAGCAGTGAAGTTTGGACAGATTATGGCTACACCTTC
.	TRBV27	TRBJ2-5	.	CASSPTGFQETQYF	TGTGCCAGCAGTCCTACAGGCTTCCAAGAGACCCAGTACTTC
TRBD2	TRBV10-3	TRBJ2-1	once	CAISGGGGLNNEQFF	TGTGCCATCAGTGGAGGCGGGGGGCTGAACAATGAGCAGTTCTTC
.	TRBV19	TRBJ1-4	.	CASTSTVSATNEKLFF	TGTGCCAGTACTTCGACAGTCAGCGCAACTAATGAAAAACTGTTTTTT
.	TRBV5-4	TRBJ1-2	.	CASSGNGQLLPYGYTF	TGTGCCAGCAGCGGAAATGGACAGCTCTTGCCTTATGGCTACACCTTC
TRBD1	TRBV7-6	TRBJ2-5	.	CASSLPQGRRYQETQYF	TGTGCCAGCAGCTTACCACAGGGGCGCCGGTACCAAGAGACCCAGTACTTC
.	TRBV4-1	TRBJ2-2	once	CASSQTRSAGELFF	TGCGCCAGCAGCCAGACTCGGAGTGCCGGGGAGCTGTTTTTT
.	TRBV6-5	TRBJ1-4	.	CASSPRGGKLFF	TGTGCCAGCAGTCCCCGGGGAGGCAAACTGTTTTTT
.	TRBV7-2	TRBJ2-1	.	CASSFETRVNEQFF	TGTGCCAGCAGCTTCGAAACTAGAGTCAATGAGCAGTTCTTC
.	TRBV7-2	TRBJ2-3	.	CASAEATRGTTVTDTQYF	TGTGCCAGCGCCGAGGCAACCCGCGGAACCACTGTCACAGATACGCAGTATTTT
.	TRBV14	TRBJ1-4	.	CASSQDNRNNEKLFF	TGTGCCAGCAGCCAAGATAACAGAAATAATGAAAAACTGTTTTTT
TRBD1	TRBV19	TRBJ1-1	once	CASSTGTGNTEAFF	TGTGCCAGTAGTACAGGGACAGGGAACACTGAAGCTTTCTTT
.	TRBV7-8	TRBJ2-5	.	CASSFLERETQYF	TGTGCCAGCAGCTTCCTAGAACGGGAGACCCAGTACTTC
TRBD1	TRBV9	TRBJ1-4	.	CASSVGQGGEKLFF	TGTGCCAGCAGCGTAGGACAGGGTGGCGAAAAACTGTTTTTT
.	TRBV12-5	TRBJ2-1	.	CASGLVLGAINEQFF	TGTGCTAGTGGTTTGGTCTTGGGGGCAATCAATGAGCAGTTCTTC